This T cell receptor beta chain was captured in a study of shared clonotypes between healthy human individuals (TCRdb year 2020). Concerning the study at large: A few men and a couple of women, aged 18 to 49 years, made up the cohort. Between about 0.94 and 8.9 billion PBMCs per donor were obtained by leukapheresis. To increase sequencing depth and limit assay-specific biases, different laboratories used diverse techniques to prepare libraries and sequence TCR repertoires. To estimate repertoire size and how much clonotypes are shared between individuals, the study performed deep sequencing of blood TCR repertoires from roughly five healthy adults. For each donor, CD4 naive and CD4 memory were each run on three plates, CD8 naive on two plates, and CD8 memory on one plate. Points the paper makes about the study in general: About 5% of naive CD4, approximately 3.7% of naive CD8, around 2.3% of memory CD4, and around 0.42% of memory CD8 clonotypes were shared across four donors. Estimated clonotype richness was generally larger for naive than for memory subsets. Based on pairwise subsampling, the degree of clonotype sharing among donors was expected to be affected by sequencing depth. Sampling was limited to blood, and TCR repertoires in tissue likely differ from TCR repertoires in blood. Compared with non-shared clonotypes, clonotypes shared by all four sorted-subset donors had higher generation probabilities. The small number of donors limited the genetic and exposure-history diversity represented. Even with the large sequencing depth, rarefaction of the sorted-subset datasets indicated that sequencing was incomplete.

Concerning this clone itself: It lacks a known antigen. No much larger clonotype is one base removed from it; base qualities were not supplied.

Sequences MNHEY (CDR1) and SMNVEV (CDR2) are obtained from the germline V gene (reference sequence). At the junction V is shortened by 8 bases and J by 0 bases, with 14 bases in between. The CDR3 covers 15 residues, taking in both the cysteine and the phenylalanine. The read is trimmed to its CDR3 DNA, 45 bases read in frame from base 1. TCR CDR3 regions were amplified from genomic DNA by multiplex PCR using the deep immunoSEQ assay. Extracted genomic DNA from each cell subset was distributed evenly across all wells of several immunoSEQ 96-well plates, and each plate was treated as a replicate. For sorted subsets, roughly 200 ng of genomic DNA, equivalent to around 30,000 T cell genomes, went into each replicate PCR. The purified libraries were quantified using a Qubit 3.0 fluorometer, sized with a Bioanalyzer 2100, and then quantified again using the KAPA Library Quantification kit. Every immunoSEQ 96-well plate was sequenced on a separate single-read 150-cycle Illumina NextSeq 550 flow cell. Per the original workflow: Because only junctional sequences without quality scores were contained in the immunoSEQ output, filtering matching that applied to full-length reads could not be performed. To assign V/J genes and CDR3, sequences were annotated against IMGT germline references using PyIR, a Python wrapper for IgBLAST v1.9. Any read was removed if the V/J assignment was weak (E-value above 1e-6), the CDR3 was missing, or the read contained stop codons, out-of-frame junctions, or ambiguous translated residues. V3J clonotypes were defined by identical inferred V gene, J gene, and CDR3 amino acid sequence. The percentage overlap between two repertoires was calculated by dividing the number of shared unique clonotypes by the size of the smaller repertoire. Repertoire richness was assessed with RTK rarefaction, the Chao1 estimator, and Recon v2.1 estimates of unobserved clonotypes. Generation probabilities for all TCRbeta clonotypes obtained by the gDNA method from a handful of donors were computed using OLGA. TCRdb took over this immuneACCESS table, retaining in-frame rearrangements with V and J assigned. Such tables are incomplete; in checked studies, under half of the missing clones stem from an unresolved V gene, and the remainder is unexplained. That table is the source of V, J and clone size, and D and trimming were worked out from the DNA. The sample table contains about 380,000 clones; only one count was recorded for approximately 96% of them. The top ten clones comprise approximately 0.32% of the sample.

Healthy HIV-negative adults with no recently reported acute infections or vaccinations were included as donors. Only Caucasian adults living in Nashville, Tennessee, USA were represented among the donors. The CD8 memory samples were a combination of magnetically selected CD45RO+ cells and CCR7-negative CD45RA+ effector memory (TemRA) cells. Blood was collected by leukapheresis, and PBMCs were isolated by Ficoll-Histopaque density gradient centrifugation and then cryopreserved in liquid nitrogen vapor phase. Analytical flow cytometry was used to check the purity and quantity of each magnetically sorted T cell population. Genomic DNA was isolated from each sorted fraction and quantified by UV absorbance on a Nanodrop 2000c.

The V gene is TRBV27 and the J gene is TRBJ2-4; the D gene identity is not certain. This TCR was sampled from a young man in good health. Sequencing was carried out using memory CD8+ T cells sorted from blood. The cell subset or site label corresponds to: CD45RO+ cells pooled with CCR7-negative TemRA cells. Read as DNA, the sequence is TGTGCCAGCCCCACCGGGCGCCTAGCCAAAAACATTCAGTACTTC. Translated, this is CASPTGRLAKNIQYF.